This TCR beta chain stems from a study of human T cells and chemical hapten exposure. The overall study: The study enrolled mostly female patients with alopecia areata, totalis or universalis.

The CDR3 contains 15 residues. Trimming took 6 bases from V and 2 from J, leaving 17 bases between them. Regarding the study as a whole: Controls had significantly fewer large CDR3 similarity clusters than were formed by expanded TCRs. PT1 expanded TCR counts and patch test score were linked, and their correlation was positive.

The time point was: patch test 2, 6 weeks after DPC sensitization. Indicated treatment: therapeutic diphenylcyclopropenone sensitization with weekly scalp DPC. The library put unique molecular identifiers onto individual cDNA molecules. TCRdb reprocessed the RACE reads via MiXCR and lists one record per CDR3 protein. The table shows just over 350,000 distinct CDR3 sequences, with under 6.5% occurring only once. This clonotype was seen a handful of times. No antigen is known for it. The receptor was derived from a woman between 18 and 29 years old with alopecia areata. Some clones in this sample may be carry-over from other donors' samples. The chain carries TRBV12-3 or TRBV12-4 and TRBJ2-7, with D perhaps matching TRBD1 or TRBD2 (6 bases each). The material sequenced was whole blood, taken in connection with sensitization to the hapten diphenylcyclopropenone (DPC). The CDR3 coding sequence is TGTGCCAGCAGCCCCCAAGGGGGGATCGCCTACGAGCAGTACTTC. This gives the protein CASSPQGGIAYEQYF.